This T cell receptor (beta chain) is drawn from a study of blood T cells in healthy people across ages. Donors ranged from roughly 6 to 100 years old and were healthy Caucasians in Russia. Donors each provided about 9.5 milliliters of peripheral blood. With a J-beta primer mix and a sample-barcoded 5' primer, a second PCR ran about 6 to 11 cycles. TCRdb fed the 5' RACE reads into MiXCR, producing one record per CDR3 protein. Among more than 1.4 million distinct CDR3 sequences, approximately 38% were seen once, and the ten largest hold around 8%. Germline CDR1 reads MNHEY; CDR2 reads SVGAGI. This CDR3 comprises 14 residues. Trimming removed 2 bases from V and 1 base from J, with 7 bases in between.

Sequencing used blood. This chain connects TRBV6-5 to TRBJ2-3; D is ambiguous. The receptor comes from a woman between 18 and 29 years old in good health. The CDR3, as DNA: TGTGCCAGCAGTTACCCTGGCCGCACAGATACGCAGTATTTT. This sequence encodes CASSYPGRTDTQYF.